This paragraph covers one T cell receptor beta chain sequence. Its antigen remains unknown. This entry comes from a study of identifying expanded T cells in peripheral blood. Germline CDR1 reads SNHLY; CDR2 reads FYNNEI. V lost 3 bases, J lost 2 bases, and 8 bases lay in between. The CDR3 contains 15 residues. Study-wide results and limits: Two-week clone count variance significantly increased as total template count grew.

Profiling relied on immunoSEQ multiplex PCR, and the TCRdb table lists in-frame clones only, not all of them. The repertoire holds under 100,000 clones, with 80% to 90% as singletons. Sample: blood. J is TRBJ1-6 and V is TRBV2, with D perhaps matching TRBD1 (5 bases). The receptor comes from a person between 18 and 75 years old in good health. The CDR3 protein is CASSDWGTYNSPLHF. The CDR3 bases are TGTGCCAGCAGTGACTGGGGGACCTATAATTCACCCCTCCACTTT.